This record covers a single T cell receptor (beta chain). Antigen unknown. Assay: immunoSEQ multiplex PCR; the TCRdb copy retains only in-frame clones and omits some. This sample has 510,000 or so clones, with around nine tenths found just once. The data are from a study of Ad26.COV2.S vaccination and SARS-CoV-2 variants. Study background: Ad26.COV2.S shots went into the muscle once or twice, 56 days apart. Study-level points and caveats: Across vaccine and placebo recipients, the breadth of non-spike TCRs was similar. Vaccine recipients had higher spike-specific TCR breadth than placebo recipients.

The treatment is: about 20 received Ad26.COV2.S at low or high dose, single or two shots; 5 received placebo; per-sample allocation not given. Sample collection was performed on day 63 after the first vaccine or placebo injection. An adult aged 18-55 years in Boston served as the donor. From germline, CDR1 is SGHRS and CDR2 YFSETQ. The CDR3 spans 11 residues. V dropped 1 base and J dropped 10 bases, with 6 bases sitting between them. The sequenced sample was peripheral blood, obtained in a trial of Ad26.COV2.S vaccine versus placebo. This TCR came from a person between 18 and 60 years old who received the Ad26.COV2.S COVID-19 vaccine or a placebo. The rearrangement joins TRBV5-1 to TRBJ2-1, with D possibly TRBD2 on 5 matching bases. CDR3 sequence: CASSLRGEQFF. The CDR3 bases are TGCGCCAGCAGCTTGCGAGGGGAGCAGTTCTTC.